Below, 25 T cell receptor beta chains from the same sample are listed, as sequenced in a study of CD8 T cells in Susac syndrome. RNA totalling roughly 0.5 to 1 ug underwent reverse transcription with random hexamers. TCRdb reanalysed the immunoSEQ multiplex PCR reads using MiXCR and keeps one entry per CDR3 protein. This table holds some 130,000 distinct CDR3 sequences, roughly 94% found once. Sequencing was carried out using CD8+ T cells from PBMCs. These receptors were obtained from a human donor with Susac syndrome.

V is TRBV9 and J is TRBJ2-1, with D possibly being TRBD1 (5 bases). Germline CDR1 and CDR2: SGDLS and YYNGEE. V dropped 4 bases and J dropped 9 bases, with 11 bases sitting between them. The CDR3 is 12 residues long. The CDR3 is CASSQGYGEQFF. In nucleotides, the CDR3 is TGTGCCAGCAGCCAGGGATATGGTGAGCAGTTCTTC.

This chain uses TRBV28 with TRBJ2-2; 10 bases line up with TRBD1. The V gene's germline CDR1 is MDHEN and CDR2 SYDVKM. V lost 3 bases to trimming and J lost 3 bases; unmatched junction nucleotides: 7. The CDR3 loop spans 17 amino acids. CDR3 loop: CASSFPSGTGDTGELFF. The DNA for the CDR3 is TGTGCCAGCAGTTTCCCTTCCGGGACAGGGGACACCGGGGAGCTGTTTTTT.

This chain joins TRBV12-3 or TRBV12-4 and TRBJ2-7; D uncertain. The CDR3 extends over 15 amino acids. V lost 3 bases, J lost 3 bases, and 15 bases lay in between. In DNA, the CDR3 is TGTGCCAGCAGTTTCTCGTCCCCCGTCAGCTACGAGCAGTACTTC. It codes for CASSFSSPVSYEQYF.

This clonotype appeared once. The chain carries TRBV11-1 and TRBJ2-7, with 7 bases aligning to TRBD1. This CDR3 has 13 amino acids. V lost 7 bases to trimming and J lost 3 bases; unmatched junction nucleotides: 6. CDR1 is SGHAT and CDR2 is FQDESV in the germline V gene (reference sequence). The DNA of the CDR3 is TGTGCCAGCACGACAGGGTCGCACTACGAGCAGTACTTC. Its translation is CASTTGSHYEQYF.

For the CDR3, the DNA is TGTGCCAGCAGGGGTGGTGTTAGCGGGAGTCAAGCAGATACGCAGTATTTT. Translating it yields CASRGGVSGSQADTQYF. The J gene is TRBJ2-3, the V gene TRBV2; 9 nucleotides match TRBD2. The V and J ends lost 6 bases and 4 bases, in that order; junction bases with no gene match: 14. Germline CDR1 and CDR2: SNHLY and FYNNEI. The CDR3 has 17 residues.

The V call is TRBV5-1, the J call TRBJ2-2; the D is unclear. V lost 6 bases and J lost 3, with 18 bases in between. The CDR3 sequence is 16 residues long. Germline V gene lookup returns CDR1 SGHRS and CDR2 YFSETQ. This CDR3 is CASNHPPADHTGELFF. The CDR3 region has the DNA TGCGCCAGCAACCACCCTCCGGCGGATCACACCGGGGAGCTGTTTTTT.

V and J are TRBV13 and TRBJ2-7; D gene unclear. With 5 bases removed from V and 0 bases from J, the gap between germline ends came to 11 bases. The CDR3 has 14 residues. Germline CDR1 reads PRHDT; CDR2 reads FYEKMQ (reference sequence). In DNA form, the CDR3 reads TGTGCCAGCAGCCCCCCCTTGGGCTCCTACGAGCAGTACTTC. Translation: CASSPPLGSYEQYF.

The rearrangement joins TRBV19 to TRBJ1-1; TRBD1 might be the D (5 bases). Germline values: CDR1 LNHDA, CDR2 SQIVND (reference sequence). The CDR3 contains 14 residues. Trimming shortened V by 5 bases and J by 6 bases, and 16 bases separated the two germline ends. The CDR3 sequence: CASSVHGAVPEAFF. The DNA of the CDR3 is TGTGCCAGTAGTGTACATGGGGCCGTCCCTGAAGCTTTCTTT.

The chain joins TRBV29-1 to TRBJ2-5, with D possibly being TRBD1 (7 bases). Germline CDR1 and CDR2: SQVTM and ANQGSEA. V lost 4 bases to trimming and J lost 1 base, with 13 bases between them. This CDR3 is 14 amino acids long. CDR3 nucleotides: TGCAGCGTTGGGAGGGGGCTCCCCCAAGAGACCCAGTACTTC. Its protein is CSVGRGLPQETQYF. Full variable domain (missing parts from reference TRBV29-1 and TRBJ2-5): SAVISQKPSRDICQRGTSLTIQCQVDSQVTMMFWYRQQPGQSLTLIATANQGSEATYESGFVIDKFPISRPNLTFSTLTVSNMSPEDSSIYLCSVGRGLPQETQYFGPGTRLLVL.

The V and J genes are TRBV24-1 and TRBJ2-7; 12 bases map to TRBD2. Per the germline V gene, CDR1 is KGHDR and CDR2 is SFDVKD. The CDR3 length is 15 residues. With V trimmed by 3 bases and J by 3 bases, 2 bases remained unmatched. CDR3 sequence (DNA): TGTGCCACCAGTGATCGGACTAGCGGGAACTACGAGCAGTACTTC. Translated, it gives CATSDRTSGNYEQYF.

This clonotype was observed a single time. J is TRBJ2-3 and V is TRBV7-9; D remains unclear. Germline V gives CDR1 SEHNR, CDR2 FQNEAQ (reference sequence). CDR3 length: 12 residues. V was shortened by 4 bases and J by 6 bases, with 8 bases between the two germline ends. CDR3: CASSSIPDTQYF. The CDR3 DNA reads as TGTGCCAGCAGCTCAATTCCGGATACGCAGTATTTT.

Only one count was recorded for this clonotype. The genes are TRBV12-3 or TRBV12-4 and TRBJ2-1, with D maybe TRBD2 (6 bases). The V and J ends lost 7 bases and 8 bases respectively, with 15 bases between them. This CDR3 has 13 amino acids. CDR3 loop: CASTAGRLDEQFF. The CDR3 DNA sequence: TGTGCCAGCACTGCGGGACGCCTCGATGAGCAGTTCTTC.

The genes are TRBV9 and TRBJ2-7; D is possibly TRBD2 (6 bases). Trimming cost V 1 base and J 6 bases, with 14 bases left between them. This CDR3 is built from 14 residues. Germline V CDR1 and CDR2: SGDLS, YYNGEE. The chain's CDR3 is CASSVLASPSEQYF. In DNA form, the CDR3 reads TGTGCCAGCAGCGTACTAGCGAGCCCCTCCGAGCAGTACTTC.

The gene calls are TRBV5-1 and TRBJ2-3; 15 bases line up with TRBD2. CDR3 length: 18 amino acids. Germline loops: CDR1 SGHRS, CDR2 YFSETQ. The trim removed 4 bases at V and 1 base at J, leaving 7 bases unmatched. CDR3 in DNA: TGCGCCAGCAGCCCCGGGACTAGCGGGAGGTTTCGCACAGATACGCAGTATTTT. Translation gives CASSPGTSGRFRTDTQYF.

This rearrangement joins TRBV5-6 to TRBJ2-3; TRBD2 matches 11 bases. CDR3 length: 16 residues. Germline CDR1 and CDR2: SGHDT and YYEEEE. The V and J ends lost 3 bases and 4 bases, in that order; junction bases with no gene match: 7. The CDR3 protein is CASSSQTSGISDTQYF. CDR3 coding DNA: TGTGCCAGCAGCTCCCAGACTAGCGGGATTTCAGATACGCAGTATTTT.

The chain links TRBV14 to TRBJ2-5, with D hard to call. V was cut by 6 bases and J by 1 base, with 15 bases left in between. The CDR3 totals 15 residues. CDR1 is SGHDN, CDR2 FVKESK, per germline. The CDR3 nucleotides are TGTGCCAGCAGTCATATTGGACGGTCCCAAGAGACCCAGTACTTC. It is translated as CASSHIGRSQETQYF.

The rearrangement joins TRBV11-2 to TRBJ2-5, with a tentative D call TRBD2 (5 bases). This CDR3 spans 15 amino acids. CDR1 is SGHAT and CDR2 is FQNNGV in the germline V gene. The V and J ends lost 3 bases and 5 bases respectively, with 16 bases between them. The CDR3 here is CASSFDGWSGETQYF. In nucleotides, the CDR3 is TGTGCCAGCAGCTTTGACGGGTGGTCGGGGGAGACCCAGTACTTC.

The chain employs TRBV3-1 and TRBJ2-5; 7 positions match TRBD1. Trimming removed 1 base from V and 3 bases from J; junction bases left unmatched: 2. CDR3 length: 14 residues. Germline V CDR1 and CDR2: LGHDT, YNNKEL (reference sequence). CDR3 sequence: CASSQGGQEETQYF. The CDR3 nucleotides read TGTGCCAGCAGCCAAGGTGGACAGGAAGAGACCCAGTACTTC.

This chain uses TRBV4-1 with TRBJ2-1; 14 nucleotides agree with TRBD2. Germline CDR1 and CDR2: MGHRA and YSYEKL. The CDR3 loop spans 16 amino acids. The V segment lost 4 bases and the J segment 8 bases; nucleotides outside the gene matches: 7. The CDR3 DNA sequence: TGCGCCAGCAGCCGACTAGCGGGAGGGCCTACTCATGAGCAGTTCTTC. As protein: CASSRLAGGPTHEQFF.

This clonotype appeared a single time. The genes are TRBV28 and TRBJ2-7, with 10 bases aligning to TRBD1. The CDR3 has 14 residues. V lost 2 bases, J lost 6 bases, and 4 bases stayed unmatched. Germline lookup yields CDR1 MDHEN and CDR2 SYDVKM. Here the CDR3 reads CASSLAGQGFEQYF. For the CDR3, the DNA is TGTGCCAGCAGTTTAGCGGGACAGGGGTTCGAGCAGTACTTC.

This chain connects TRBV20-1 to TRBJ2-7, with D perhaps TRBD1 (6 bases). This CDR3 spans 17 amino acids. The germline V and J ends were trimmed by 0 bases and 0 bases, with 18 bases remaining between them. Germline assignment: CDR1 DFQATT and CDR2 SNEGSKA (reference sequence). This CDR3 is CSARDGRRADSSYEQYF. CDR3 sequence (DNA): TGCAGTGCTAGAGATGGCCGTCGAGCGGACAGCTCCTACGAGCAGTACTTC.

The chain carries TRBV6-2 or TRBV6-3 and TRBJ2-3; 10 nucleotides align to TRBD2. This CDR3 spans 15 amino acids. The J segment lost 3 bases and the V segment lost 8 bases, leaving 8 bases of the junction unmatched. In germline, CDR1 is MNHEY, CDR2 SVGEGT. This CDR3 reads CASAGLTSGTDTQYF. The CDR3 nucleotides read TGTGCCAGCGCCGGCTTGACTAGCGGGACAGATACGCAGTATTTT.

This clonotype was detected once. The chain uses TRBV5-6 and TRBJ2-1; the D gene could be TRBD1 or TRBD2 (6 bases each). The germline V and J ends were trimmed by 3 bases and 12 bases, with 13 bases remaining between them. CDR3 length equals 12 residues. Germline V gives CDR1 SGHDT, CDR2 YYEEEE. The CDR3 region has the DNA TGTGCCAGCAGCTCCCCACAGGGAGGGCAGTTCTTC. Its translation: CASSSPQGGQFF.

This clonotype was counted once. The V call is TRBV5-4, the J call TRBJ2-4; tentatively, D is TRBD1 (6 bases). This CDR3 comprises 14 residues. In germline, CDR1 is SGHNT, CDR2 YYREEE (reference sequence). V was clipped by 0 bases and J by 5 bases, with 9 bases between them. The CDR3 region is CASSLGDKENIQYF. Here the CDR3 DNA reads TGTGCCAGCAGCTTGGGGGACAAGGAAAACATTCAGTACTTC.

The chain employs TRBV4-1 and TRBJ1-2, with D possibly TRBD1 on 6 matching bases. V was trimmed by 3 bases and J by 0 bases, leaving 14 bases between them. The CDR3 has 16 residues. Germline V gene data show CDR1 as MGHRA and CDR2 as YSYEKL. CDR3 amino acids: CASSHQTGVPNYGYTF. CDR3 nucleotide sequence: TGCGCCAGCAGCCACCAGACAGGAGTTCCTAACTATGGCTACACCTTC.